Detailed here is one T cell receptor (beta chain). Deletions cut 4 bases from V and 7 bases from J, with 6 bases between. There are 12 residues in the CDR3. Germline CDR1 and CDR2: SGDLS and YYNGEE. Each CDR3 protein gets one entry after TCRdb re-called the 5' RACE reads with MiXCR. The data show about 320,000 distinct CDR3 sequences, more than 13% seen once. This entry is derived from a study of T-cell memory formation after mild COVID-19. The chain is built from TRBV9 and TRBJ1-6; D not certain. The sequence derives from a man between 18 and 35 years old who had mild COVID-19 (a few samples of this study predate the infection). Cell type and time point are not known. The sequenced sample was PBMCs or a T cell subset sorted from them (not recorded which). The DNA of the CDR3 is TGTGCCAGCAGCCAAAGGAATTCACCCCTCCACTTT. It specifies CASSQRNSPLHF.